This TCR beta chain is drawn from a study of shared clonotypes between healthy human individuals. Overall study context: Donors, aged 18 to 49, were a couple of women and three men. Overall study results and limits: For sorted subsets, rarefaction showed incomplete sequencing despite large depth. Collection of samples was limited to blood; tissue repertoires likely differ. The naive CD4 repertoires of a handful of donors were compared, and approximately 4.5% of clonotypes were shared.

As to this clone: Its antigen is currently unknown.

V shed 4 bases and J 3 bases; nucleotides not matched to a gene: 4. CDR3 length equals 13 residues. Germline V CDR1 and CDR2: SGHNT, YYREEE (reference sequence). Generated by immunoSEQ multiplex PCR, the TCRdb table keeps only in-frame clones and is missing some. Of 2 million to 2.5 million clones in the sample, approximately 95% were seen once. The sequenced sample was naive CD4+ T cells from PBMCs. Subset described: CD45RA+ positively selected. The clonotype originates from a man aged 18 to 30 in good health. Some clones in this sample may be carry-over from other donors' samples. The rearrangement joins TRBV5-4 to TRBJ2-7, with TRBD1 identical over 7 bases. The DNA for the CDR3 is TGTGCCAGCAGCCTCCGGGACAGCTACGAGCAGTACTTC. Translating gives CASSLRDSYEQYF.